The following is a T cell receptor beta chain sequence with its context. CDR3 length: 16 amino acids. Losses at the gene ends were 1 base for V and 7 bases for J; bases not matched to a gene: 9. Germline lookup yields CDR1 MGHRA and CDR2 YSYEKL. This entry comes from a study of OX40 agonist ivuxolimab in advanced cancers. Method: immunoSEQ multiplex PCR; TCRdb's copy keeps in-frame clones and lacks some. The data show tens of thousands of clones, approximately 91% seen once. This chain joins TRBV4-1 and TRBJ2-3; 9 bases fit TRBD2. The sample consisted of CD4+ or CD8+ T cells sorted from blood, taken in a trial of the OX40 agonist ivuxolimab. The receptor comes from an adult with an advanced solid tumor such as melanoma, head and neck, liver or kidney cancer. The CDR3 loop is CASSQGGGRGRYTQYF. As DNA, the CDR3 is TGCGCCAGCAGCCAAGGGGGCGGGAGGGGCAGGTATACGCAGTATTTT.